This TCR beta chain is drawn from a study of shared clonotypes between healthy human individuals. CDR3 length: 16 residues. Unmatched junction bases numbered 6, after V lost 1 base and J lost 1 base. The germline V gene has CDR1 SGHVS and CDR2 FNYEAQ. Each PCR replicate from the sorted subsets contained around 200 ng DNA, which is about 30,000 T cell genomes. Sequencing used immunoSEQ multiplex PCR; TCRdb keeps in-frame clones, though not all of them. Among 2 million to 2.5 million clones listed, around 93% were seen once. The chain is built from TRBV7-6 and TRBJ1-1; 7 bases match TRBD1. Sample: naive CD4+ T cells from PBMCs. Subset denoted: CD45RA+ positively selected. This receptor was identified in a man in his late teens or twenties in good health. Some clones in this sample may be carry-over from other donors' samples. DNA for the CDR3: TGTGCCAGCAGCTTAGGACAGGGCTGGGGGAACACTGAAGCTTTCTTT. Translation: CASSLGQGWGNTEAFF.